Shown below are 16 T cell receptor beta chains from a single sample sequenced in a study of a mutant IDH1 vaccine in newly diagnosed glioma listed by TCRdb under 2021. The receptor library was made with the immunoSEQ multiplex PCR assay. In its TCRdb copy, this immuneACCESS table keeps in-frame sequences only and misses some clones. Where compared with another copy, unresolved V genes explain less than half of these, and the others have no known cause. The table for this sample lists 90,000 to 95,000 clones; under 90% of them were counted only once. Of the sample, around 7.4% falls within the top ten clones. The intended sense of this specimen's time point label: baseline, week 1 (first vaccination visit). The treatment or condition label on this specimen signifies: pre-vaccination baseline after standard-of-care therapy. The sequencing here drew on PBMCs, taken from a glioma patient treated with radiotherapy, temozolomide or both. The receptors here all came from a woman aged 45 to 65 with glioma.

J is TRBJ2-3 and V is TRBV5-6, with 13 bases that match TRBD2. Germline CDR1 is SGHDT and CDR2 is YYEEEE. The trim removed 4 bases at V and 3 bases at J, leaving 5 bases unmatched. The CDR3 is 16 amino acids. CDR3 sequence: CASSLLAGGRTDTQYF. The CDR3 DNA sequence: TGTGCCAGCAGCCTACTAGCGGGGGGGCGTACAGATACGCAGTATTTT.

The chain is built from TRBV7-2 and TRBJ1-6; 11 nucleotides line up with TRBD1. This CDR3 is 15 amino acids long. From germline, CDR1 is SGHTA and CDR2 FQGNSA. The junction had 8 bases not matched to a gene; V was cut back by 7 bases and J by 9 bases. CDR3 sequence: CASNPPGTGGSPLHF. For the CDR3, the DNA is TGTGCCAGCAACCCCCCGGGGACAGGGGGTTCACCCCTCCACTTT.

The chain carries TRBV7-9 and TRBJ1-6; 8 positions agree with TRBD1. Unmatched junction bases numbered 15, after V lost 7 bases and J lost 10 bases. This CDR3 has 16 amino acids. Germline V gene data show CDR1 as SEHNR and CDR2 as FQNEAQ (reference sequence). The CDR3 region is CASNEDRAPANSPLHF. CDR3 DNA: TGTGCCAGCAACGAGGACAGGGCCCCGGCCAACTCACCCCTCCACTTT.

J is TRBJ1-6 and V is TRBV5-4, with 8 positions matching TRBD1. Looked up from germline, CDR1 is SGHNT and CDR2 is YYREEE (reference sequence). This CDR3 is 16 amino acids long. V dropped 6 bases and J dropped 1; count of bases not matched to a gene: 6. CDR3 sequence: CASTAGGRSYNSPLHF. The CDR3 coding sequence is TGTGCCAGCACCGCAGGGGGCAGATCCTATAATTCACCCCTCCACTTT.

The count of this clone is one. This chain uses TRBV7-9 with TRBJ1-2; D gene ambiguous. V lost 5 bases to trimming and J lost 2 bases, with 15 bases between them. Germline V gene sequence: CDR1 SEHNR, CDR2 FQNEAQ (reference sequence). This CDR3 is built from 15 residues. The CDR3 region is CASSHLKLGNYGYTF. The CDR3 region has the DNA TGTGCCAGCAGCCATTTAAAACTGGGGAACTATGGCTACACCTTC.

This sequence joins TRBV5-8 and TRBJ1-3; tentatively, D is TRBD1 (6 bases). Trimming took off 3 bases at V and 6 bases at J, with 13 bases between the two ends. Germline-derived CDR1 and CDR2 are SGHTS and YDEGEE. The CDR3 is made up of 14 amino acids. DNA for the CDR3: TGTGCCAGCAGCTCCCACAGGGTCGAAAACACCATATATTTT. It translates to CASSSHRVENTIYF.

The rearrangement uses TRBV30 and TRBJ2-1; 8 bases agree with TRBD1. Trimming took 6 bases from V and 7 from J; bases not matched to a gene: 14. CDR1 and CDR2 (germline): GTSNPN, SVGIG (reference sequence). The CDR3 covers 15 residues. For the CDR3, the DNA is TGTGCCTGCATTCTCAGGGGGCGGGCAGGAAATGAGCAGTTCTTC. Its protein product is CACILRGRAGNEQFF.

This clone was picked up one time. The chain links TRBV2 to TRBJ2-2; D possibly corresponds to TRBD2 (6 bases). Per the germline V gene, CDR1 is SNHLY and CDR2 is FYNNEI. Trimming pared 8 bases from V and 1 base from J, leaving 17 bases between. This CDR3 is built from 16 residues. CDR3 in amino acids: CASSKSGVMNTGELFF. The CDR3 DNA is TGTGCCAGCTCTAAATCGGGGGTTATGAACACCGGGGAGCTGTTTTTT.

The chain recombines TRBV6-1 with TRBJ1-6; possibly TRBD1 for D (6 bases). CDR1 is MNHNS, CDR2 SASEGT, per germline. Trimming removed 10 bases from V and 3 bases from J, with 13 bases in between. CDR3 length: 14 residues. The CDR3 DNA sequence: TGTGCCATCGAACAGGGTAGCTATAATTCACCCCTCCACTTT. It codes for CAIEQGSYNSPLHF.

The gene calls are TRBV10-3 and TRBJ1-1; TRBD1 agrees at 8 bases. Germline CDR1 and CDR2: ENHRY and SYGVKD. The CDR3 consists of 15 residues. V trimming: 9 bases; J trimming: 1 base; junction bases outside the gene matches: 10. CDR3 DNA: TGTGCCATTGGACAGGGAGGTCGGTCGAACACTGAAGCTTTCTTT. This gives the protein CAIGQGGRSNTEAFF.

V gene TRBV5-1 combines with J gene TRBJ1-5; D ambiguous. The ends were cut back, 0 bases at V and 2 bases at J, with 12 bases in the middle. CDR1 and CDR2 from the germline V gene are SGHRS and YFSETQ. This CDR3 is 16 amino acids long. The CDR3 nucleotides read TGCGCCAGCAGCTTGGATGGGGTTGGGGGCAATCAGCCCCAGCATTTT. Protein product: CASSLDGVGGNQPQHF.

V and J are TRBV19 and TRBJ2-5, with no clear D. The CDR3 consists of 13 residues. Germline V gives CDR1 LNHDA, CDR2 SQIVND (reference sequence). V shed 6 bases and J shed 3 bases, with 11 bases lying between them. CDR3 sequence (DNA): TGTGCCAGTAGCCAAAGACCTGAAGAGACCCAGTACTTC. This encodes CASSQRPEETQYF.

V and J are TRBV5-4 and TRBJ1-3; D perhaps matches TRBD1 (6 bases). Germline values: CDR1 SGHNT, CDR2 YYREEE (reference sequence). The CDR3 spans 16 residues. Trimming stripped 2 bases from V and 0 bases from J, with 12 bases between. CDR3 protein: CASSFRQAHSGNTIYF. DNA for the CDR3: TGTGCCAGCAGCTTCCGACAGGCCCACTCTGGAAACACCATATATTTT.

The CDR3 loop is CASSRPDSNSPLHF. In DNA form, the CDR3 reads TGTGCCAGCAGTAGACCCGATTCCAATTCACCCCTCCACTTT. The chain uses TRBV9 and TRBJ1-6, with D unclear. V shed 5 bases and J shed 7 bases, with 13 bases lying between them. The germline V gene has CDR1 SGDLS and CDR2 YYNGEE. This CDR3 contains 14 residues. The variable domain in full, completed from reference TRBV9 and TRBJ1-6, reads DSGVTQTPKHLITATGQRVTLRCSPRSGDLSVYWYQQSLDQGLQFLIQYYNGEERAKGNILERFSAQQFPDLHSELNLSSLELGDSALYFCASSRPDSNSPLHFGNGTRLTVT.

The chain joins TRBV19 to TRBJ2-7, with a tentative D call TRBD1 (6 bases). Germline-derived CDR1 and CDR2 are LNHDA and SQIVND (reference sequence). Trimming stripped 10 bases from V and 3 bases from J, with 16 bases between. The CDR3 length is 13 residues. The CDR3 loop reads CATTGYQGYEQYF. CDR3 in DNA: TGTGCCACTACAGGGTACCAAGGCTACGAGCAGTACTTC.

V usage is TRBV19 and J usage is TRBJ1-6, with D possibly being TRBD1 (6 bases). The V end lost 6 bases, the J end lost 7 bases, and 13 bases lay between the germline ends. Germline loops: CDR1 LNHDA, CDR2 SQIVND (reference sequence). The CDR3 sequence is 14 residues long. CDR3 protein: CASSQQGMNSPLHF. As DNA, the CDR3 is TGTGCCAGTAGCCAACAGGGAATGAATTCACCCCTCCACTTT.